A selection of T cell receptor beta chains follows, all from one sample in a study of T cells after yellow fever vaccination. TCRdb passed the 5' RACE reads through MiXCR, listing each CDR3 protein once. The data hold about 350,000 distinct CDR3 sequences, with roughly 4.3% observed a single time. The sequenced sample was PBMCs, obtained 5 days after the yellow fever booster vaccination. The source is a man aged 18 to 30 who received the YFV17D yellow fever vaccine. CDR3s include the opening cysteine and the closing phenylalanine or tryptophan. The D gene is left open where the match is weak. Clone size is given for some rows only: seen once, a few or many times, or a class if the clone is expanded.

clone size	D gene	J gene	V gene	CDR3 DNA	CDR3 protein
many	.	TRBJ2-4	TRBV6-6	TGTGCCAGCAGCCGGCCCCAAGGGGTGGCCAAAAACATTCAGTACTTC	CASSRPQGVAKNIQYF
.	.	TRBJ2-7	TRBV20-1	TGCAGTGTCGCAGGGGACCCTTCAAGAGGCGAGCAGTACTTC	CSVAGDPSRGEQYF
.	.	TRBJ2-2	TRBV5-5	TGTGCCAGCAGCCACTGGACACCTGACACCGGGGAGCTGTTTTTT	CASSHWTPDTGELFF
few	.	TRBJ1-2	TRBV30	TGTGCCTGGAATATACAACAGGGTGCTGGCTACACCTTC	CAWNIQQGAGYTF
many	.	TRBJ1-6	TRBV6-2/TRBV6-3	TGTGCCAGCCAGCGAGGTAGGGGCCGAAATTCACCCCTCCACTTT	CASQRGRGRNSPLHF
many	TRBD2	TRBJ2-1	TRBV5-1	TGCGCCAGCAGCTTGTCCCTAGCGGGTATCAATGAGCAGTTCTTC	CASSLSLAGINEQFF
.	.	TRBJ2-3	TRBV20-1	TGCAGTGCTAGTCCCATCGGGGAGGCCGCAGATACGCAGTATTTT	CSASPIGEAADTQYF
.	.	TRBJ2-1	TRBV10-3	TGTGCCATCACCCCGGAGGGGCCGCACAATGAGCAGTTCTTC	CAITPEGPHNEQFF
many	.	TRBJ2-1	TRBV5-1	TGCGCCAGCAGGCCGGGGACACCCTACAATGAGCAGTTCTTC	CASRPGTPYNEQFF
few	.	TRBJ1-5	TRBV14	TGTGCCAGCAGATCTGGTGAAAATCAGCCCCAGCATTTT	CASRSGENQPQHF
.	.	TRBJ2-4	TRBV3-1	TGTGCCAGCAGCCAATGGAGGGACGAAAACATTCAGTACTTC	CASSQWRDENIQYF
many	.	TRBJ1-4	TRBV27	TGTGCCAGCAGTTCCTCCGGGACACATTTTGAAAAACTGTTTTTT	CASSSSGTHFEKLFF
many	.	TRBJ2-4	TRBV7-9	TGTGCCAGCAGCTTCGAGGGGGAGGCCAAAAACATTCAGTACTTC	CASSFEGEAKNIQYF
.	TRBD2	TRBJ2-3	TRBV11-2	TGTGCCAGCAGCAACCCTAGCGGGGGAAACACAGATACGCAGTATTTT	CASSNPSGGNTDTQYF
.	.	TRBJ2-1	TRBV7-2	TGTGCCAGCAGCCCACCCCATCCTTACAATGAGCAGTTCTTC	CASSPPHPYNEQFF
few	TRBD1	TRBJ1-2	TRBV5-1	TGCGCCAGCAGCGAAGGGACAGGGGGCCTCTATGGCTACACCTTC	CASSEGTGGLYGYTF
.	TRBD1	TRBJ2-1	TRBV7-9	TGTGCCAGCAGCTCGCCCAACAGGGGACCCTCCTACAATGAGCAGTTCTTC	CASSSPNRGPSYNEQFF
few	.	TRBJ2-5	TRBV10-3	TGTGCCATCAGTGAGTCGGTCCAGGGAGGGACCCAGTACTTC	CAISESVQGGTQYF
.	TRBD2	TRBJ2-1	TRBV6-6	TGTGCCAGCCGGATCGGACTAGCGGGGGGCAATGAGCAGTTCTTC	CASRIGLAGGNEQFF
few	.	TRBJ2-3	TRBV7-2	TGTGCCAGCAGCTTCGACACTTCCGTAGATACGCAGTATTTT	CASSFDTSVDTQYF
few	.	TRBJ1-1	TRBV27	TGTGCCAGCAGTTTACTCATCGGGGGGCGCACTGAAGCTTTCTTT	CASSLLIGGRTEAFF
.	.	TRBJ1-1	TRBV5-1	TGCGCCAGCAGCACTATCTTCTCCGGGGGCACTGAAGCTTTCTTT	CASSTIFSGGTEAFF
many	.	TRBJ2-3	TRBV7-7	TGTGCTAGCAGCCCCGGCCCCCGAGATACGCAGTATTTT	CASSPGPRDTQYF
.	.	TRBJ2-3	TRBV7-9	TGTGCCAGCAGCTTAAACCTGGCAGATACGCAGTATTTT	CASSLNLADTQYF
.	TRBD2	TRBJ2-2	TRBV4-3	TGCGCCAGCAGCCAAGGCATAGCGGGGGGATGGACGAACACCGGGGAGCTGTTTTTT	CASSQGIAGGWTNTGELFF
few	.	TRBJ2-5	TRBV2	TGTGCCAGCGGGTCCGTGCGGCACTTC	CASGSVRHF
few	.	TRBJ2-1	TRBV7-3	TGTGCCAGCTCCCCGGGACAACCCTCCTACAATGAGCAGTTCTTC	CASSPGQPSYNEQFF
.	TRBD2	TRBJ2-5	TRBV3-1	TGTGCCAGCAGCCAAGATCCCCTAGCGGGGGCACAAGAGACCCAGTACTTC	CASSQDPLAGAQETQYF
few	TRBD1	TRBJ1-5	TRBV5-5	TGTGCCAGCAGCTTGGAATTCGGACAGGGGGTCCGCAGCAATCAGCCCCAGCATTTT	CASSLEFGQGVRSNQPQHF
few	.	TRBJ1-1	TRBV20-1	TGCAGTGCTAGAGAGGACCCGGCGGACACTGAAGCTTTCTTT	CSAREDPADTEAFF
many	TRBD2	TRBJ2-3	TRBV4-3	TGCGCCAGCAGCCAAGATCTAGGGTCTAGCGGGGCAGATACGCAGTATTTT	CASSQDLGSSGADTQYF
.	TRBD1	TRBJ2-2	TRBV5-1	TGCGCCAGCACCGTACAGGGGGGCGGGGAGCTGTTTTTT	CASTVQGGGELFF
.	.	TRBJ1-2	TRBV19	TGTGCCAGTAAGGACCCCGGAGGCTATGGCTACACCTTC	CASKDPGGYGYTF
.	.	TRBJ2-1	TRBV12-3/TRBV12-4	TGTGCCAGCAAGTCGACCGCGGATGAGCAGTTCTTC	CASKSTADEQFF
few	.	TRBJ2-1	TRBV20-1	TGCAGTGCTAGTAGTCCGGGCGGGCCGGCTAATGAGCAGTTCTTC	CSASSPGGPANEQFF
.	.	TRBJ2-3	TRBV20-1	TGCAGTGCTAGTAAGGGTCAGAGGGATACGCAGTATTTT	CSASKGQRDTQYF
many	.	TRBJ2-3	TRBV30	TGTGCCTGGAGTGTACTGTTGGATACGCAGTATTTT	CAWSVLLDTQYF
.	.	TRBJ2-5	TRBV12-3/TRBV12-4	TGTGCCAGCAGTTTTGAGGTCCGCGAGACCCAGTACTTC	CASSFEVRETQYF
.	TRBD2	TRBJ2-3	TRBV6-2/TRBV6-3	TGTGCCAGCAGTTACTCTAGCGGGCCTAGCGGGGAGAAGACAGATACGCAGTATTTT	CASSYSSGPSGEKTDTQYF
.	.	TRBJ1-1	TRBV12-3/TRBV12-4	TGTGCCAGCAGTTTAGGGGGGATGTGGGCTGAAGCTTTCTTT	CASSLGGMWAEAFF
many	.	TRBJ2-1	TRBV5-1	TGCGCCAGCAGCTTGGGACGGGCGACTGGGGATGAGCAGTTCTTC	CASSLGRATGDEQFF
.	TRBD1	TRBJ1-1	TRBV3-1	TGTGCCAGCAGCCAATGGACAGGGTCCACTGAAGCTTTCTTT	CASSQWTGSTEAFF
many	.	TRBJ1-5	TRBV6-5	TGTGCCAGCAGTGCAACAGGGTTAGTGGTGAGCAATCAGCCCCAGCATTTT	CASSATGLVVSNQPQHF
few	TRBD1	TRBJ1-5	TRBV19	TGTGCCAGTAGACAGGGGTTTGGCAATCAGCCCCAGCATTTT	CASRQGFGNQPQHF
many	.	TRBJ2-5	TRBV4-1	TGCGCCAGCAGCCAATGGGGCTTCGCCGGGACCCAGTACTTC	CASSQWGFAGTQYF
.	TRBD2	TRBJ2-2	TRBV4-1	TGCGCCAGCAGCCCGCTAGCGGGGGGGACGACCGGGGAGCTGTTTTTT	CASSPLAGGTTGELFF
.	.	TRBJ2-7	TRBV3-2	TGTGCCAGCAGCCAAGATTTTAACACAGGGTACGAGCAGTACTTC	CASSQDFNTGYEQYF
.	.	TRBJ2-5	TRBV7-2	TGTGCCAGCAGCTTAGGGCAGGCCATCGGTGTAGAGACCCAGTACTTC	CASSLGQAIGVETQYF
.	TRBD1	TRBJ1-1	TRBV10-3	TGTGCCATCAAAGGGACAGAGAACACTGAAGCTTTCTTT	CAIKGTENTEAFF
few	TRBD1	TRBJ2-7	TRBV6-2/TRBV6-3	TGTGCCAGCAGTTACTCTACGGACAGGACCCTCTACGAGCAGTACTTC	CASSYSTDRTLYEQYF
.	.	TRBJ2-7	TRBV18	TGTGCCAGCTCACCACCGAGTAGGCAAGCAGGGGACGAGCAGTACTTC	CASSPPSRQAGDEQYF
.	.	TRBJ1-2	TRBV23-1	TGCGCCAGCACCCCAGGGGACGGATCATTCTATGGCTACACCTTC	CASTPGDGSFYGYTF
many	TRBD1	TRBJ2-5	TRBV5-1	TGCGCCAGCAGCCTGGCGACAGGGCAAGAGACCCAGTACTTC	CASSLATGQETQYF
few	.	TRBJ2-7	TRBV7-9	TGTGCCAGCAGCCTTCGGGGGGCCTTCTACGAGCAGTACTTC	CASSLRGAFYEQYF
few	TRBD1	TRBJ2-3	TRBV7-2	TGTGCCAGCAGCGCGACAGGGGACACAGATACGCAGTATTTT	CASSATGDTDTQYF
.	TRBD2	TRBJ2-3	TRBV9	TGTGCCAGCAGCCCGCGACTAGCGGGGGAGGGGGTGGCAGATACGCAGTATTTT	CASSPRLAGEGVADTQYF
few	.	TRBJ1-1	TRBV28	TGTGCCAGCAGTTTATTTGGTTTCCGGGCGGGAGCTTTCTTT	CASSLFGFRAGAFF
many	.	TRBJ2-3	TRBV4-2	TGTGCCAGCAGCCAAGGTTCGGGGCCAGGAGATACGCAGTATTTT	CASSQGSGPGDTQYF
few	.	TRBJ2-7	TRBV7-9	TGTGCCAGCAGCCAGTTCGGAGGCGAGCAGTACTTC	CASSQFGGEQYF